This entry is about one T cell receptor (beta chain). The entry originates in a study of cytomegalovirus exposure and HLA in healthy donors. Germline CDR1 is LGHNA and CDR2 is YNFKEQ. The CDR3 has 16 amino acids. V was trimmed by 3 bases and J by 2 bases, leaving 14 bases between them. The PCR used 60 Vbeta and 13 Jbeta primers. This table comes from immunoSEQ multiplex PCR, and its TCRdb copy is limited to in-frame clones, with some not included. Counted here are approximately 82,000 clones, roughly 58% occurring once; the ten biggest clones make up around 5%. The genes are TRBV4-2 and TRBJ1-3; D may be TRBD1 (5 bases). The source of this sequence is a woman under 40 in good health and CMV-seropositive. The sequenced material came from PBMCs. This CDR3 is CASSQADSSPGNTIYF. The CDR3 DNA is TGTGCCAGCAGCCAGGCCGACAGTAGCCCTGGAAACACCATATATTTT.